The clone carrying this T cell receptor (beta chain) was seen only a few times. Its antigen is undetermined. These data belong to a study of CD8 T cells in ankylosing spondylitis. 5'-RACE, quantitative and with molecular barcodes, yielded the TCR beta libraries. TCRdb passed the 5' RACE reads through MiXCR, listing each CDR3 protein once. In the table there are about 400,000 distinct CDR3 sequences, about a fifth of which are singletons. Study-level points and caveats: Researchers reportedly found disease-linked clones significantly enriched in matched ankylosing spondylitis synovial fluid. Disease-linked clones were CD8+ and relatively rare in peripheral blood. Blood of patients with ankylosing spondylitis appeared to be characterized by a TCR beta motif of several highly homologous variants.

The CDR3 contains 11 residues. V dropped 5 bases and J dropped 7 bases, with 9 bases sitting between them. The V gene is TRBV12-3 or TRBV12-4, the J gene TRBJ2-7; no clear D. The origin of this receptor is a male donor with ankylosing spondylitis. The sample taken for sequencing was blood, either unsorted or a sorted T cell fraction (not recorded which). CDR3 amino acids: CASSGRREQYF. As DNA, the CDR3 is TGTGCCAGCAGTGGGCGGCGGGAGCAGTACTTC.